The 15 T cell receptor beta chains below were found in one sample sequenced in a study of T cell responses to AZD1222 COVID-19 vaccine. The data were produced by immunoSEQ multiplex PCR, yet TCRdb's version contains in-frame clones alone and is incomplete. Among approximately 130,000 clones listed, 80% to 95% were seen once. The source material was peripheral blood, sampled 28 days after the second AZD1222 dose. Every receptor here comes from an adult who received the AZD1222 COVID-19 vaccine.

This chain connects TRBV6-2 or TRBV6-3 to TRBJ1-6; D uncertain. The CDR3 has 15 residues. Germline V gives CDR1 MNHEY, CDR2 SVGEGT. V lost 2 bases, J lost 10 bases, and 15 bases lay in between. The CDR3 bases are TGTGCCAGCAGTTACGACCGGGTGGTAAGATCACCCCTCCACTTT. It codes for CASSYDRVVRSPLHF.

The chain is built from TRBV7-2 and TRBJ2-5; 7 bases are shared with TRBD1. The CDR3 consists of 15 residues. CDR1 is SGHTA and CDR2 is FQGNSA in the germline V gene. V lost 1 base and J lost 2; bases outside the gene matches: 4. CDR3 in DNA: TGTGCCAGCAGCTTAGTAGGGACAGAACAAGAGACCCAGTACTTC. Its protein product is CASSLVGTEQETQYF.

This clone was observed a few times. The chain employs TRBV4-2 and TRBJ2-7; 7 nucleotides align to TRBD1. CDR1 and CDR2 from the germline V gene are LGHNA and YNFKEQ. Germline trimming cut 6 bases from V and 6 bases from J; bases unmatched to any gene: 8. The CDR3 sequence is 13 residues long. This chain's CDR3 is CASSRGSGGEQYF. The CDR3 nucleotides read TGTGCCAGCAGTCGAGGGTCAGGGGGCGAGCAGTACTTC.

The chain uses TRBV7-3 and TRBJ2-5; D perhaps matches TRBD1 (6 bases). The CDR3 covers 12 residues. The germline CDR1 and CDR2 sequences are SGHTA and FQGTGA. V was pared by 2 bases and J by 5 bases, with 6 bases between. The CDR3 DNA reads TGTGCCAGCAGCTTACAGGGGGAGACCCAGTACTTC. Protein product: CASSLQGETQYF.

This chain connects TRBV7-9 to TRBJ1-2; no firm D call. The V gene lost 1 base and the J gene lost 4 bases, with 4 bases spanning the gap. The CDR3 has 12 amino acids. Germline values: CDR1 SEHNR, CDR2 FQNEAQ (reference sequence). The CDR3 DNA sequence: TGTGCCAGCAGCTTAGACGGCTATGGCTACACCTTC. This gives the protein CASSLDGYGYTF. Full variable domain (remainder filled in from reference TRBV7-9 and TRBJ1-2): DTGVSQNPRHKITKRGQNVTFRCDPISEHNRLYWYRQTLGQGPEFLTYFQNEAQLEKSRLLSDRFSAERPKGSFSTLEIQRTEQGDSAMYLCASSLDGYGYTFGSGTRLTVV.

The chain couples TRBV30 to TRBJ2-4, with D possibly being TRBD1 or TRBD2 (6 bases each). In germline, CDR1 is GTSNPN, CDR2 SVGIG (reference sequence). V was pared by 0 bases and J by 4 bases, with 10 bases between. The CDR3 is 14 residues long. The CDR3 loop is CAWSVTGAKNIQYF. CDR3 sequence (DNA): TGTGCCTGGAGTGTGACGGGGGCGAAAAACATTCAGTACTTC. Full variable domain (rest looked up from reference TRBV30 and TRBJ2-4): SQTIHQWPATLVQPVGSPLSLECTVEGTSNPNLYWYRQAAGRGLQLLFYSVGIGQISSEVPQNLSASRPQDRQFILSSKKLLLSDSGFYLCAWSVTGAKNIQYFGAGTRLSVL.

J is TRBJ1-1 and V is TRBV13, with TRBD1 identical over 7 bases. The CDR3 sequence is 15 residues long. The V segment lost 8 bases and the J segment 3 bases; nucleotides outside the gene matches: 12. CDR1 is PRHDT, CDR2 FYEKMQ, per germline (reference sequence). This CDR3 reads CASRALGQPDTEAFF. The CDR3 DNA sequence: TGTGCCAGCCGAGCTTTGGGACAGCCCGACACTGAAGCTTTCTTT.

V and J are TRBV6-6 and TRBJ2-7; D is uncertain. V was cut by 4 bases and J by 3 bases, with 7 bases left in between. This CDR3 is 12 amino acids long. Germline V CDR1 and CDR2: MNHNY, SVGAGI (reference sequence). The CDR3 protein is CASSSTLYEQYF. The CDR3 DNA is TGTGCCAGCAGTTCAACTCTCTACGAGCAGTACTTC.

The chain combines TRBV11-3 with TRBJ1-4, with D perhaps matching TRBD1 (5 bases). V was cut by 5 bases and J by 2 bases, with 15 bases left in between. CDR1 is SGHNT, CDR2 YENEEA, per germline. CDR3 size: 16 residues. In DNA form, the CDR3 reads TGTGCCAGCAGCCCTCTTGCGGGGCAGACTAATGAAAAACTGTTTTTT. Amino acids: CASSPLAGQTNEKLFF.

This clone was seen just once. The rearrangement uses TRBV25-1 and TRBJ2-3; perhaps D is TRBD1 or TRBD2 (5 bases each). This CDR3 has 16 amino acids. The V gene lost 1 base and the J gene lost 5 bases, with 16 bases spanning the gap. In germline, CDR1 is MGHDK, CDR2 SYGVNS. The CDR3 bases are TGTGCCAGCAGTGAATCGAATGGGGCTGGGAGAGATACGCAGTATTTT. Protein sequence: CASSESNGAGRDTQYF.

This sequence joins TRBV24-1 and TRBJ2-2, with 8 bases that match TRBD1. The CDR3 is 16 amino acids. Per the germline V gene, CDR1 is KGHDR and CDR2 is SFDVKD. After removal of 3 bases from V and 0 bases from J, the junction contained 2 bases not matched to a gene. The CDR3 DNA is TGTGCCACCAGTGATCCACAGGGGGCGAACACCGGGGAGCTGTTTTTT. Protein product: CATSDPQGANTGELFF.

This chain connects TRBV7-2 to TRBJ2-7; TRBD2 matches 9 bases. The V and J ends lost 2 bases and 4 bases, in that order; junction bases with no gene match: 6. The CDR3 has 15 amino acids. Germline V gene lookup returns CDR1 SGHTA and CDR2 FQGNSA. The CDR3 sequence is CASSLTSGLPYEQYF. The CDR3 coding sequence is TGTGCCAGCAGCTTAACTAGCGGGCTCCCTTACGAGCAGTACTTC.

The rearrangement links TRBV7-9 to TRBJ2-1; TRBD2 aligns across 11 bases. CDR1 and CDR2 from the germline V gene are SEHNR and FQNEAQ (reference sequence). This CDR3 has 15 amino acids. J gave up 4 bases and V 2 bases, and 1 base lay outside the gene matches. In DNA form, the CDR3 reads TGTGCCAGCAGCTTACGACTAGCGGGATACAATGAGCAGTTCTTC. As protein: CASSLRLAGYNEQFF.

The rearrangement joins TRBV10-3 to TRBJ2-3, with TRBD2 identical over 10 bases. The CDR3 is 12 amino acids. Germline CDR1 ENHRY, CDR2 SYGVKD. After removal of 10 bases from V and 5 bases from J, the junction contained 3 bases not matched to a gene. The CDR3: CATLAGVDTQYF. The CDR3 nucleotides are TGTGCCACCCTAGCGGGAGTAGATACGCAGTATTTT.

The chain uses TRBV5-1 and TRBJ2-1; unclear D gene. This CDR3 has 16 amino acids. Germline V gives CDR1 SGHRS, CDR2 YFSETQ. V lost 4 bases and J 0 bases, leaving 14 bases between the germline ends. As DNA, the CDR3 is TGCGCCAGCAGCGGTCTGAAGTCGAGCTCCTACAATGAGCAGTTCTTC. Its translation is CASSGLKSSSYNEQFF.